This T cell receptor (beta chain) was retrieved from a study of T-cell reconstitution after alpha-beta-depleted transplantation in children. TCRbeta library construction was performed incorporating unique molecular identifiers. TCRdb called the PCR reads again in MiXCR, with one record for every CDR3 protein. Seen here are 400,000 to 500,000 distinct CDR3 sequences, under 13% observed once, and the top ten hold roughly 6%. With 6 bases removed from V and 4 bases from J, the gap between germline ends came to 6 bases. The CDR3 length is 11 residues. Germline values: CDR1 MNHEY, CDR2 SVGAGI. This clonotype was seen at least ten times.

The sequences come from PBMCs from the stem cell graft donor, collected from the stem cell graft. The receptor was derived from a human donor who donated a stem cell graft to a child with acute myeloid leukemia. V and J are TRBV6-5 and TRBJ2-5; no clear D gene. In DNA form, the CDR3 reads TGTGCCAGCAGCGAAAGAGAGACCCAGTACTTC. Amino acids: CASSERETQYF.